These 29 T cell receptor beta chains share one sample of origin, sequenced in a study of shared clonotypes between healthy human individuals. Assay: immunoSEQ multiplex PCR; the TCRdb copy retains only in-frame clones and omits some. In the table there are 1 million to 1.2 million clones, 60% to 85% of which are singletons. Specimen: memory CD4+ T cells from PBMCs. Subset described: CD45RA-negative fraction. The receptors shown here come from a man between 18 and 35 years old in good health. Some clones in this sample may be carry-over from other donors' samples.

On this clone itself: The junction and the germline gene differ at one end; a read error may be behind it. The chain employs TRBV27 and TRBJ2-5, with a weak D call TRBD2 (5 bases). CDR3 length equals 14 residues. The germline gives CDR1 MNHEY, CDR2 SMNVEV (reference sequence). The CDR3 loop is CAISRTYFLETQYF. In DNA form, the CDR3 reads TGTGCCATCAGTCGGACTTACTTTCTCGAGACCCAGTACTTC.

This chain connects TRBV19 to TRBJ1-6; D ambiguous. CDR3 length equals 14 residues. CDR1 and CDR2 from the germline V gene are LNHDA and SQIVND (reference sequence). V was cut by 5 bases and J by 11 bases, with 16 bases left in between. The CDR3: CASSAILEATPLHF. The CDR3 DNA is TGTGCCAGTAGTGCGATTCTCGAGGCGACACCCCTCCACTTT.

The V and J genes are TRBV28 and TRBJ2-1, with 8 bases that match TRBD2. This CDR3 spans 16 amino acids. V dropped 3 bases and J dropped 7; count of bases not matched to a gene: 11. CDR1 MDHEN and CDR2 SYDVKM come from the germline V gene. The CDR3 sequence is CASSFVGLAGENEQFF. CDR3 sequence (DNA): TGTGCCAGCAGTTTTGTAGGACTAGCAGGAGAGAATGAGCAGTTCTTC.

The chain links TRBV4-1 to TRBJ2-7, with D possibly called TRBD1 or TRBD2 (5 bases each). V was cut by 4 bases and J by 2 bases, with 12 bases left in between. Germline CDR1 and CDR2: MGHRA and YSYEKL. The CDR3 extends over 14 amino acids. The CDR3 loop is CASSLGTEPYEQYF. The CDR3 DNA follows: TGCGCCAGCAGCCTGGGGACGGAGCCCTACGAGCAGTACTTC.

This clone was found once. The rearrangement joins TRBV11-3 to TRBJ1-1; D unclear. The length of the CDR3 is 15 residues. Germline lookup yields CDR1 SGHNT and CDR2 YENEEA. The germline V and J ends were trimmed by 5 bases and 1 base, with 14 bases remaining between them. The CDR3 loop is CASSADGPQNTEAFF. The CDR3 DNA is TGTGCCAGCAGCGCGGACGGACCCCAGAACACTGAAGCTTTCTTT. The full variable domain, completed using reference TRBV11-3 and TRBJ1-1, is EAGVVQSPRYKIIEKKQPVAFWCNPISGHNTLYWYLQNLGQGPELLIRYENEEAVDDSQLPKDRFSAERLKGVDSTLKIQPAELGDSAVYLCASSADGPQNTEAFFGQGTRLTVV.

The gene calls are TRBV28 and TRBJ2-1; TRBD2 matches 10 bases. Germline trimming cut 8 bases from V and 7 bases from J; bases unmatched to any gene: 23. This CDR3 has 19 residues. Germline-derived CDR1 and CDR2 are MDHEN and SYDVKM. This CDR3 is CASRNRRLAGVEVENEQFF. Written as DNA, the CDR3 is TGTGCCAGCCGGAACCGCCGGCTAGCGGGAGTAGAGGTGGAAAATGAGCAGTTCTTC.

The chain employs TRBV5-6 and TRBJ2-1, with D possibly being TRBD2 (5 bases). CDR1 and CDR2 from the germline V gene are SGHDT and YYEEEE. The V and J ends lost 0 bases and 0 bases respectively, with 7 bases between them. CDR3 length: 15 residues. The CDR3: CASSLERSSYNEQFF. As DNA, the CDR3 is TGTGCCAGCAGCTTGGAGCGGTCCTCCTACAATGAGCAGTTCTTC.

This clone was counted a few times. CDR3 DNA: TGTGCCAGCAGCTTATTCGGGGGACAGGACGAAAAACTGTTTTTT. Translating gives CASSLFGGQDEKLFF. The chain combines TRBV7-9 with TRBJ1-4, with TRBD1 identical over 8 bases. The CDR3 is 15 residues long. CDR1 and CDR2 (germline): SEHNR, FQNEAQ (reference sequence). V lost 2 bases, J lost 8 bases, and 7 bases stayed unmatched.

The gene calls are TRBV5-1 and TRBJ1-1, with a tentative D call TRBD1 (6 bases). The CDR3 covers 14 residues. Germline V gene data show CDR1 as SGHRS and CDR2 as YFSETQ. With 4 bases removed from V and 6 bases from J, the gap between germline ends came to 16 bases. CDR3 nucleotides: TGCGCCAGCAGCATCCCTGGGAGGGGGTCTGAAGCTTTCTTT. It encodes CASSIPGRGSEAFF.

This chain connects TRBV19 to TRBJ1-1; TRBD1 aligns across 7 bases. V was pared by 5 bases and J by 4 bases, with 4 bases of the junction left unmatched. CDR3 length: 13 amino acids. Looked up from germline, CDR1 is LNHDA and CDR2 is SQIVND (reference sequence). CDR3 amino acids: CASSPQGRTEAFF. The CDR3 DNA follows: TGTGCCAGTAGTCCACAGGGGCGCACTGAAGCTTTCTTT.

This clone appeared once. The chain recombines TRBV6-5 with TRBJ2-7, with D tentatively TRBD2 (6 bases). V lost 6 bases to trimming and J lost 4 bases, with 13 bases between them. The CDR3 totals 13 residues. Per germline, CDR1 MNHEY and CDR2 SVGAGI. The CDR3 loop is CASRLGGAYEQYF. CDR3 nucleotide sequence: TGTGCCAGCAGGCTCGGAGGGGCATACGAGCAGTACTTC.

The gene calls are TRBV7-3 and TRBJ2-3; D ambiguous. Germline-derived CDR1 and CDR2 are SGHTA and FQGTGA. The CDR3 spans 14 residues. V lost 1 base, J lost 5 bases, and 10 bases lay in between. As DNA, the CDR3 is TGTGCCAGCAGCTTAAATCCGGCAAGAGATACGCAGTATTTT. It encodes CASSLNPARDTQYF. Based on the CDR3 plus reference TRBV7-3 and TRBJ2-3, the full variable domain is GAGVSQTPSNKVTEKGKYVELRCDPISGHTALYWYRQSLGQGPEFLIYFQGTGAADDSGLPNDRFFAVRPEGSVSTLKIQRTERGDSAVYLCASSLNPARDTQYFGPGTRLTVL.

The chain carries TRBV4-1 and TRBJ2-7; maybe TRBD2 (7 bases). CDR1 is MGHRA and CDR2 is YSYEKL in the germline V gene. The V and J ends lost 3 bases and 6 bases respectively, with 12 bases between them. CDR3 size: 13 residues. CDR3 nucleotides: TGCGCCAGCAGCCAGGGCCGGGGGGCCGAGCAGTACTTC. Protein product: CASSQGRGAEQYF.

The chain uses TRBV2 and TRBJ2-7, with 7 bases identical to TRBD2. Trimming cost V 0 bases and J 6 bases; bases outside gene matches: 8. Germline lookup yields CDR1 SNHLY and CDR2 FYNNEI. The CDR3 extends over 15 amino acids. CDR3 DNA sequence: TGTGCCAGCAGTGAAGCGGCGGGAGAGATTTCCGAGCAGTACTTC. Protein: CASSEAAGEISEQYF. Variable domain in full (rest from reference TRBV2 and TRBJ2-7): EPEVTQTPSHQVTQMGQEVILRCVPISNHLYFYWYRQILGQKVEFLVSFYNNEISEKSEIFDDQFSVERPDGSNFTLKIRSTKLEDSAMYFCASSEAAGEISEQYFGPGTRLTVT.

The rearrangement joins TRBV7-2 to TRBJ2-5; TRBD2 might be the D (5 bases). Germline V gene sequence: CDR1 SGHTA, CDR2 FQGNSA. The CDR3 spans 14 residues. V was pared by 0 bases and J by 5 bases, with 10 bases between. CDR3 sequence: CASSLAGVWETQYF. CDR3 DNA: TGTGCCAGCAGCTTAGCGGGAGTCTGGGAGACCCAGTACTTC.

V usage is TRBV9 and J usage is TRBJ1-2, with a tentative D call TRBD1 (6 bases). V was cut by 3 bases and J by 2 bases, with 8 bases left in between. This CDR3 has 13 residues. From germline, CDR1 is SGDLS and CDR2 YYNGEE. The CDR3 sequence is CASSGQGNYGYTF. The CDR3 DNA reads TGTGCCAGCAGCGGGCAGGGGAACTATGGCTACACCTTC.

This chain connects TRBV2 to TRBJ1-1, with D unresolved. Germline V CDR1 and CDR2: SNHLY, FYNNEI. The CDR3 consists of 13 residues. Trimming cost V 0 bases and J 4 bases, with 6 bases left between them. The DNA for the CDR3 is TGTGCCAGCAGTGAAGCGTTCGGCACTGAAGCTTTCTTT. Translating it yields CASSEAFGTEAFF.

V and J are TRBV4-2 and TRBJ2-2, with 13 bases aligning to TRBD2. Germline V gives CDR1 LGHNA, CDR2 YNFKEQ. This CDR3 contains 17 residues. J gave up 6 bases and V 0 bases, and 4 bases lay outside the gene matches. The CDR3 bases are TGTGCCAGCAGCCAAGATCCGGGACTAGCGGGATCCGGGGAGCTGTTTTTT. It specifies CASSQDPGLAGSGELFF.

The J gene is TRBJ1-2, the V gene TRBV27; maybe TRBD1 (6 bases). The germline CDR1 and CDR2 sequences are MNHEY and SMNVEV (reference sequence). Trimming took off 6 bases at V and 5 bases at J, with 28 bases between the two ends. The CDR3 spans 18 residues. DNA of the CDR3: TGTGCCAGCAGCCCAAATTTTTATGTCTTGGGACACCCGTATGGCTACACCTTC. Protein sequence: CASSPNFYVLGHPYGYTF.

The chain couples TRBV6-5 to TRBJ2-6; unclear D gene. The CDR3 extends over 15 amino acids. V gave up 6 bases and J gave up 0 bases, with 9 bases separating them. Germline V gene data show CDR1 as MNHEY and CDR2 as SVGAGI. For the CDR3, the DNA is TGTGCCAGCAGCCCCTGGGACTCTGGGGCCAACGTCCTGACTTTC. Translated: CASSPWDSGANVLTF.

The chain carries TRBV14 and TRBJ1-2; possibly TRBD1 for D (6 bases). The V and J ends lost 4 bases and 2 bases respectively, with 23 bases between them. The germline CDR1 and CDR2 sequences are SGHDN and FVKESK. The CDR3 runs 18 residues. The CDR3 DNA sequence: TGTGCCAGCAGCCGAGGACAGTCAGACCTCCTTCCAAACTATGGCTACACCTTC. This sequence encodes CASSRGQSDLLPNYGYTF.

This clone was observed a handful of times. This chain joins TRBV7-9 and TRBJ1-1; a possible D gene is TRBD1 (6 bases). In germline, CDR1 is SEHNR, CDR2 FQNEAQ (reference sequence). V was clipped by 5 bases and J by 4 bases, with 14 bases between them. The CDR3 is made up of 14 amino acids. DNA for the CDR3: TGTGCCAGCAGCCCGATGGGGGGGGCCACTGAAGCTTTCTTT. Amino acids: CASSPMGGATEAFF.

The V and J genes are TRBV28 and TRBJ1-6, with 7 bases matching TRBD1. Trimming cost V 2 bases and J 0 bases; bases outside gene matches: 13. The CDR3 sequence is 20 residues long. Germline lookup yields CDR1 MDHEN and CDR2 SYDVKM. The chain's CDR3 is CASSLMPGQISSSYNSPLHF. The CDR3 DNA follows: TGTGCCAGCAGTTTAATGCCGGGACAGATTTCGAGCTCCTATAATTCACCCCTCCACTTT.

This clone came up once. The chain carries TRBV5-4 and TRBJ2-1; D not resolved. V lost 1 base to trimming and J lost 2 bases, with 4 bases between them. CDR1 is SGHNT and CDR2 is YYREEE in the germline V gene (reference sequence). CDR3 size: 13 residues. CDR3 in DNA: TGTGCCAGCAGCTTGCCGACCTACAATGAGCAGTTCTTC. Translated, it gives CASSLPTYNEQFF.

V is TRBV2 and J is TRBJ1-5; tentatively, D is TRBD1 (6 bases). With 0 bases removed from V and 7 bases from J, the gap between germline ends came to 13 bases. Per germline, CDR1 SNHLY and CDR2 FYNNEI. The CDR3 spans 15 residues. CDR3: CASSEALRGAQPQHF. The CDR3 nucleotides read TGTGCCAGCAGTGAAGCACTCCGGGGGGCCCAGCCCCAGCATTTT.

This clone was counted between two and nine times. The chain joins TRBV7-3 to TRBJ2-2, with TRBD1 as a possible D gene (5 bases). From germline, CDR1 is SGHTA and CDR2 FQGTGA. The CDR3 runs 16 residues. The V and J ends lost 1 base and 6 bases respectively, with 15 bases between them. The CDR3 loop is CASSLNRQGLPGELFF. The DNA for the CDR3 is TGTGCCAGCAGCTTAAACCGGCAGGGTCTCCCCGGGGAGCTGTTTTTT.

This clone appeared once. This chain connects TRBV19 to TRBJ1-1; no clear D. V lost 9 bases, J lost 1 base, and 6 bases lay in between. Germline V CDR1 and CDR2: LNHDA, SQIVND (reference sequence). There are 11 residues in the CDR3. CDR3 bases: TGTGCCAGCTATAAGAACACTGAAGCTTTCTTT. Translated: CASYKNTEAFF.

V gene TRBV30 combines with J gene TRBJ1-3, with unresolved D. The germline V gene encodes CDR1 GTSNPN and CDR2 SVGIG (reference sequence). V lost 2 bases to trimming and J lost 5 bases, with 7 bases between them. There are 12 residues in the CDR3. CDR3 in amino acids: CAWSSPRNTIYF. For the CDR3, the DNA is TGTGCCTGGAGTAGCCCCAGAAACACCATATATTTT.

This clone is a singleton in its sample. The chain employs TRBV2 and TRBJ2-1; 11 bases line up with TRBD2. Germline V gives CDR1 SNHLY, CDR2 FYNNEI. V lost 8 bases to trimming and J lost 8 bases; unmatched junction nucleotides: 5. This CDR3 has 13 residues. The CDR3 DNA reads TGTGCCAGCCAACCGGGACTAGCGGATGAGCAGTTCTTC. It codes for CASQPGLADEQFF.